What follows describes a single TCR beta chain. Its specificity is unknown. Germline CDR1 SGDLS, CDR2 YYNGEE. V was pared by 0 bases and J by 5 bases, with 8 bases between. The CDR3 totals 13 residues. These data are taken from a study of cytomegalovirus exposure and HLA in healthy donors. Study results and limitations: Accounts indicate the classifier identified cytomegalovirus status with strong specificity and sensitivity. Analysis was performed later, and it showed HLA-associated TCR beta chains to be more clonally expanded than equally common others. Solely CMV serostatus was available to characterize immune exposure. TRBV6-2, TRBV6-3 and some other V segments were excluded as indistinguishable.

A multiplex PCR was run with 60 Vbeta primers and 13 Jbeta primers. Profiled with immunoSEQ multiplex PCR; TCRdb holds only in-frame clones, not every one. Of more than 60,000 clones listed, 77% were seen once; the top ten hold 4% to 5.5%. The J gene is TRBJ1-2, the V gene TRBV9, with D unclear. This receptor was obtained from a male donor in good health and CMV-seropositive. The sample taken for sequencing was PBMCs. The DNA for the CDR3 is TGTGCCAGCAGCGTAGCGGCGGAGTATGGCTACACCTTC. Translated, it gives CASSVAAEYGYTF. Full variable domain (rest looked up from reference TRBV9 and TRBJ1-2): DSGVTQTPKHLITATGQRVTLRCSPRSGDLSVYWYQQSLDQGLQFLIQYYNGEERAKGNILERFSAQQFPDLHSELNLSSLELGDSALYFCASSVAAEYGYTFGSGTRLTVV.